This TCR beta chain was sequenced during a study of cytomegalovirus exposure and HLA in healthy donors. General observations from the study: Among TCR beta chains, those listed as cytomegalovirus-associated numbered under 200. Through in vitro validation, three CMV-associated chains were shown to be specific for CMV antigens. Differences between HLA loci emerged in a later analysis of TCR association rates, with DRB1 most and HLA-C fewest.

About this clone: Its target is unknown.

The PCR had 60 Vbeta and 13 Jbeta primers. Produced via immunoSEQ multiplex PCR; TCRdb's table is partial and in-frame only. The sample consists of 150,000 to 200,000 clones, around 80% of them appearing once. The TCR was taken from a man aged 45 to 65 in good health and CMV-seropositive. Sequenced: PBMCs.

The CDR3 loop is CAWSPGAYGYTF. CDR3 in DNA: TGTGCCTGGAGTCCAGGGGCCTATGGCTACACCTTC. The chain is built from TRBV30 and TRBJ1-2; D may be TRBD1 (6 bases). This CDR3 has 12 amino acids. The germline V gene encodes CDR1 GTSNPN and CDR2 SVGIG (reference sequence). V was shortened by 2 bases and J by 4 bases, with 8 bases between the two germline ends.